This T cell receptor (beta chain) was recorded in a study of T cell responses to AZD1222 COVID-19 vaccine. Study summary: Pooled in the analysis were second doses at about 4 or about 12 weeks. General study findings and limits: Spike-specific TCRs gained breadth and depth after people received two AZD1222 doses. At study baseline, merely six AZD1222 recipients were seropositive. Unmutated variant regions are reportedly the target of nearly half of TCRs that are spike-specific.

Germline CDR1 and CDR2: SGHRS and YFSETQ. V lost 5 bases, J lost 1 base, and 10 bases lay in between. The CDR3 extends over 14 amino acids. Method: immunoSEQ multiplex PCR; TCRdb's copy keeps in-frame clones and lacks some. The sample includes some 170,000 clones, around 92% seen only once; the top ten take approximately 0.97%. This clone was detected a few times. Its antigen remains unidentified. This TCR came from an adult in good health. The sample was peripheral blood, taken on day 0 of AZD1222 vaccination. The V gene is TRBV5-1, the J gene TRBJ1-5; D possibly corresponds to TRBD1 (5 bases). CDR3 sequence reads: CASSMGVSNQPQHF. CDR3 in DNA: TGCGCCAGCAGTATGGGGGTAAGCAATCAGCCCCAGCATTTT.